These 22 T cell receptor beta chains share one sample of origin, sequenced in a study of CD8+ T cells in alopecia areata. It was cDNA, reverse transcribed from extracted RNA, that served as the sequencing template. Measured with immunoSEQ multiplex PCR; TCRdb has only the in-frame clones, and not every one. This table holds some 210,000 clones, 57% found once. The material sequenced was CD4+ T cells sorted from blood, taken at week 0. The receptors come from a human donor with alopecia areata.

CDR3 sequence reads: CASSQEVLAGVYEQYF. Written as DNA, the CDR3 is TGCGCCAGCAGCCAAGAGGTACTAGCGGGAGTCTACGAGCAGTACTTC. The chain couples TRBV4-1 to TRBJ2-7, with 11 bases aligning to TRBD2. The V gene end was trimmed by 0 bases and the J gene end by 3 bases; junction bases not matched to a gene: 4. The CDR3 has 16 residues. Germline V lookup: CDR1 MGHRA, CDR2 YSYEKL.

The chain employs TRBV23-1 and TRBJ1-2; D remains unclear. TRBV23-1 is filed as an ORF, its function uncertain. The CDR3 totals 13 residues. V shed 1 base and J shed 4 bases, with 7 bases lying between them. CDR3 bases: TGCGCCAGCAGTCAATGGAATGGCTATGGCTACACCTTC. This gives the protein CASSQWNGYGYTF.

Notes on this clone: Other DNA sequences in the same sample also yield this CDR3. V usage is TRBV30 and J usage is TRBJ1-5, with D possibly matching TRBD1 (6 bases). This CDR3 region has 13 residues. Germline V gene lookup returns CDR1 GTSNPN and CDR2 SVGIG (reference sequence). The V end lost 3 bases, the J end lost 5 bases, and 11 bases lay between the germline ends. The CDR3 is CAWSRGRDQPQHF. The CDR3 DNA is TGTGCCTGGAGCAGGGGCCGGGATCAGCCCCAGCATTTT.

The rearrangement links TRBV7-6 to TRBJ1-5, with TRBD1 as a possible D gene (6 bases). In germline, CDR1 is SGHVS, CDR2 FNYEAQ. This CDR3 contains 15 residues. Trimming left V 5 bases short and J 5 bases short, with 16 bases between. The CDR3 loop reads CASSAGTGLDQPQHF. For the CDR3, the DNA is TGTGCCAGCAGCGCAGGCACAGGGTTAGATCAGCCCCAGCATTTT. Full variable domain (missing parts from reference TRBV7-6 and TRBJ1-5): GAGVSQSPRYKVTKRGQDVALRCDPISGHVSLYWYRQALGQGPEFLTYFNYEAQQDKSGLPNDRFSAERPEGSISTLTIQRTEQRDSAMYRCASSAGTGLDQPQHFGDGTRLSIL.

This chain uses TRBV9 with TRBJ2-3; D not resolved. The V and J ends lost 5 bases and 14 bases respectively, with 9 bases between them. Germline-derived CDR1 and CDR2 are SGDLS and YYNGEE. The CDR3 totals 9 residues. In DNA, the CDR3 is TGTGCCAGCAGTCTCGGGCGGTATTTT. Amino acid sequence: CASSLGRYF.

This chain links TRBV6-5 with TRBJ1-2; D may be TRBD1 (5 bases). The V and J ends lost 2 bases and 4 bases respectively, with 14 bases between them. This CDR3 spans 15 amino acids. The V gene's germline CDR1 is MNHEY and CDR2 SVGAGI. The CDR3, as DNA: TGTGCCAGCAGTTACCTCAGGGAACGGGCCTATGGCTACACCTTC. This codes for CASSYLRERAYGYTF.

This clone was found a few times. The genes are TRBV23-1 and TRBJ1-1; 12 bases match TRBD1. TRBV23-1 is placed among ORFs of uncertain function. CDR3 size: 18 residues. V gave up 4 bases and J gave up 1 base; unmatched junction bases: 10. Here the CDR3 reads CASSPPGQGAPGNTEAFF. The CDR3 region has the DNA TGCGCCAGCAGTCCGCCGGGACAGGGGGCGCCAGGGAACACTGAAGCTTTCTTT.

The chain carries TRBV30 and TRBJ2-3; 10 nucleotides match TRBD2. Germline CDR1 is GTSNPN and CDR2 is SVGIG (reference sequence). This CDR3 is built from 14 residues. V shed 3 bases, J shed 4 bases, and the junction held 4 bases outside the gene matches. CDR3 DNA sequence: TGTGCCTGGAGGGTAGCGGGAGGCGCAGATACGCAGTATTTT. Translation: CAWRVAGGADTQYF. The full variable domain, completed using reference TRBV30 and TRBJ2-3, is SQTIHQWPATLVQPVGSPLSLECTVEGTSNPNLYWYRQAAGRGLQLLFYSVGIGQISSEVPQNLSASRPQDRQFILSSKKLLLSDSGFYLCAWRVAGGADTQYFGPGTRLTVL.

This clone was counted a few times. The chain uses TRBV5-6 and TRBJ1-5, with 8 bases that match TRBD1. CDR1 and CDR2 (germline): SGHDT, YYEEEE. Trimming at V came to 0 bases and at J to 9 bases, leaving 5 bases not matched to a gene. This CDR3 contains 14 residues. CDR3 amino acids: CASSLGTGFRPQHF. CDR3 nucleotide sequence: TGTGCCAGCAGCTTGGGGACAGGGTTTCGGCCCCAGCATTTT.

V usage is TRBV30 and J usage is TRBJ1-2; D may be TRBD1 (5 bases). Between the trimmed V and J ends, which lost 5 bases and 1 base, there was a span of 14 bases. The CDR3 loop spans 14 amino acids. CDR1 is GTSNPN, CDR2 SVGIG, per germline (reference sequence). The CDR3 reads CAWVGQGNNYGYTF. The CDR3 DNA follows: TGTGCCTGGGTCGGGCAGGGAAATAACTATGGCTACACCTTC.

This clone was seen a handful of times. This rearrangement joins TRBV6-5 to TRBJ1-2; D may be TRBD1 (6 bases). Germline values: CDR1 MNHEY, CDR2 SVGAGI. The CDR3 sequence is 14 residues long. The V gene lost 2 bases and the J gene lost 6 bases, with 13 bases spanning the gap. CDR3 sequence: CASSYRSGEDGYTF. Here the CDR3 DNA reads TGTGCCAGCAGTTACAGGTCAGGGGAGGATGGCTACACCTTC.

V is TRBV30 and J is TRBJ2-1, with TRBD1 matching 10 bases. J lost 6 bases, V lost 3 bases, and 8 bases had no gene match. The germline CDR1 and CDR2 sequences are GTSNPN and SVGIG (reference sequence). The CDR3 is 15 residues long. The CDR3 protein is CAWSPGQGLFNEQFF. The CDR3 DNA is TGTGCCTGGAGCCCGGGACAGGGGCTTTTCAATGAGCAGTTCTTC.

This chain joins TRBV11-3 and TRBJ2-1, with 8 bases fitting TRBD2. This CDR3 spans 16 amino acids. J gave up 7 bases and V 0 bases, and 8 bases lay outside the gene matches. Per germline, CDR1 SGHNT and CDR2 YENEEA. The CDR3 DNA is TGTGCCAGCAGCTTAGATGCCGGGAGGGCCCTAAATGAGCAGTTCTTC. It specifies CASSLDAGRALNEQFF.

V usage is TRBV6-5 and J usage is TRBJ1-2; D remains unclear. From germline, CDR1 is MNHEY and CDR2 SVGAGI. The CDR3 extends over 12 amino acids. Trimming left V 10 bases short and J 6 bases short, with 15 bases between. The CDR3 is CATLRSRNGYTF. For the CDR3, the DNA is TGTGCCACTCTGAGGTCGAGAAATGGCTACACCTTC.

This clone was detected once. The chain employs TRBV6-5 and TRBJ1-5; no clear D. Germline-derived CDR1 and CDR2 are MNHEY and SVGAGI. Trimming removed 6 bases at V and 6 bases at J, with 6 bases between. The CDR3 extends over 11 amino acids. The CDR3 DNA follows: TGTGCCAGCAGATCGGGTCAGCCCCAGCATTTT. It specifies CASRSGQPQHF.

J is TRBJ1-1 and V is TRBV6-6, with 10 bases that match TRBD1. The ends lost 5 bases at V and 0 bases at J; junction bases unmatched: 3. CDR1 MNHNY and CDR2 SVGAGI come from the germline V gene (reference sequence). The CDR3 has 15 residues. CDR3 DNA: TGTGCCAGCAGTGACAGGGGGCTTATGAACACTGAAGCTTTCTTT. Its translation is CASSDRGLMNTEAFF.

The chain links TRBV18 to TRBJ2-7, with 11 bases aligning to TRBD2. This CDR3 is built from 15 residues. Germline loops: CDR1 KGHSH, CDR2 LQKENI. The V segment lost 4 bases and the J segment 3 bases; nucleotides outside the gene matches: 5. In DNA form, the CDR3 reads TGTGCCAGCTCACTTAGCGGGAGGGCCAACTACGAGCAGTACTTC. Translated: CASSLSGRANYEQYF.

This clone was recorded a few times. The chain has TRBV4-2 and TRBJ2-5; weak D call: TRBD2 (7 bases). This CDR3 is built from 15 residues. Trimming cost V 0 bases and J 5 bases, with 13 bases left between them. Germline-derived CDR1 and CDR2 are LGHNA and YNFKEQ. CDR3 sequence (DNA): TGTGCCAGCAGCCAAGAAGAGGGGGGGCCGGAGACCCAGTACTTC. Protein product: CASSQEEGGPETQYF.

This clone was seen a handful of times. V usage is TRBV30 and J usage is TRBJ2-2; D perhaps matches TRBD2 (5 bases). This CDR3 is 13 amino acids long. The V gene lost 5 bases and the J gene lost 3 bases, with 10 bases spanning the gap. The germline V gene has CDR1 GTSNPN and CDR2 SVGIG (reference sequence). The CDR3 is CAWSLGDTGELFF. The CDR3 DNA is TGTGCCTGGTCCCTCGGGGACACCGGGGAGCTGTTTTTT.

This clone has a handful of counts. The J gene is TRBJ1-2, the V gene TRBV19, with D maybe TRBD1 (5 bases). CDR1 and CDR2 from the germline V gene are LNHDA and SQIVND (reference sequence). This CDR3 has 13 residues. Trimming pared 4 bases from V and 3 bases from J, leaving 9 bases between. The CDR3 DNA reads as TGTGCCAGTAGTAGAACAGGTGACTATGGCTACACCTTC. Encoded protein: CASSRTGDYGYTF.

This clone was detected only a few times. The J gene is TRBJ2-2, the V gene TRBV30; perhaps TRBD2 as D (5 bases). Trimming shortened V by 4 bases and J by 0 bases, and 9 bases separated the two germline ends. The germline gives CDR1 GTSNPN, CDR2 SVGIG (reference sequence). The CDR3 has 14 residues. Here the CDR3 reads CAWKGGPNTGELFF. CDR3 DNA sequence: TGTGCCTGGAAGGGCGGGCCGAACACCGGGGAGCTGTTTTTT.

This clone appeared a few times. The chain joins TRBV7-9 to TRBJ2-2; the D is unclear. Germline CDR1 SEHNR, CDR2 FQNEAQ (reference sequence). V lost 5 bases to trimming and J lost 6 bases, with 13 bases between them. The CDR3 loop spans 14 amino acids. The CDR3 loop is CASSGTRRSGELFF. In nucleotides, the CDR3 is TGTGCCAGCAGCGGAACCCGGAGATCCGGGGAGCTGTTTTTT. The whole variable domain, remainder taken from reference TRBV7-9 and TRBJ2-2, is DTGVSQNPRHKITKRGQNVTFRCDPISEHNRLYWYRQTLGQGPEFLTYFQNEAQLEKSRLLSDRFSAERPKGSFSTLEIQRTEQGDSAMYLCASSGTRRSGELFFGEGSRLTVL.